Shown below are 17 T cell receptor beta chains from a single sample sequenced in a study of blood T cell repertoires in COVID-19. TCRdb's copy holds only in-frame clones and misses some; the assay was immunoSEQ multiplex PCR. Among over 150,000 clones listed, 85% to 90% were seen once. The sequencing sample was made of PBMCs or T cells enriched from blood (not recorded which). These receptors all come from a man aged 40-49 years who had recovered from COVID-19.

There are a few counts of this clone. This chain links TRBV19 with TRBJ2-2; 7 nucleotides align to TRBD1. The J segment lost 0 bases and the V segment lost 0 bases, leaving 1 base of the junction unmatched. The CDR3 has 16 amino acids. Germline CDR1 reads LNHDA; CDR2 reads SQIVND (reference sequence). The CDR3 spells CASSIEDRANTGELFF. The CDR3 DNA follows: TGTGCCAGTAGTATAGAAGACAGGGCGAACACCGGGGAGCTGTTTTTT.

The genes are TRBV18 and TRBJ2-3; 7 nucleotides align to TRBD2. The V and J ends lost 2 bases and 5 bases, in that order; junction bases with no gene match: 13. The CDR3 contains 17 residues. Germline V gene data show CDR1 as KGHSH and CDR2 as LQKENI. CDR3 protein: CASSPMLAVTEGDTQYF. The CDR3 DNA follows: TGTGCCAGCTCACCAATGCTAGCGGTTACAGAGGGAGATACGCAGTATTTT.

The chain combines TRBV2 with TRBJ2-5; D unresolved. The V end lost 3 bases, the J end lost 13 bases, and 18 bases lay between the germline ends. This CDR3 contains 13 residues. Per the germline V gene, CDR1 is SNHLY and CDR2 is FYNNEI. The CDR3 bases are TGTGCCAGCAGTGAGGCGGTAGCTACCGAACGGTACTTC. Its translation: CASSEAVATERYF.

In this sample, this clone turned up many times. J is TRBJ2-1 and V is TRBV7-3; 13 nucleotides align to TRBD2. The CDR3 sequence is 15 residues long. CDR1 and CDR2 from the germline V gene are SGHTA and FQGTGA. After removal of 4 bases from V and 7 bases from J, the junction contained 4 bases not matched to a gene. This CDR3 reads CASSSRLAGGNEQFF. The CDR3 nucleotides are TGTGCCAGCAGCTCCCGACTAGCGGGGGGAAATGAGCAGTTCTTC.

The rearrangement uses TRBV30 and TRBJ2-2, with D hard to call. V lost 2 bases to trimming and J lost 4 bases, with 5 bases between them. From germline, CDR1 is GTSNPN and CDR2 SVGIG (reference sequence). There are 12 residues in the CDR3. The CDR3 region is CAWSLGTGELFF. As DNA, the CDR3 is TGTGCCTGGAGTCTCGGCACCGGGGAGCTGTTTTTT.

This clone appeared a few times. The rearrangement uses TRBV5-5 and TRBJ1-2; D call uncertain. Per germline, CDR1 SGHKS and CDR2 YYEKEE (reference sequence). The V gene lost 4 bases and the J gene lost 8 bases, with 12 bases spanning the gap. This CDR3 is 12 amino acids long. The CDR3 here is CASSLDQQGYTF. The CDR3 nucleotides read TGTGCCAGCAGCCTGGATCAACAGGGCTACACCTTC.

The gene calls are TRBV5-1 and TRBJ1-4; 10 positions agree with TRBD1. After removal of 4 bases from V and 10 bases from J, the junction contained 10 bases not matched to a gene. The V gene's germline CDR1 is SGHRS and CDR2 YFSETQ. The CDR3 is 15 residues long. Here the CDR3 reads CASSLSGTGEGKLFF. The CDR3 DNA reads TGCGCCAGCAGCCTTTCCGGGACAGGGGAGGGAAAACTGTTTTTT.

The V and J genes are TRBV6-6 and TRBJ2-7; the D gene is possibly TRBD2 (5 bases). The CDR3 totals 16 residues. Germline V gene lookup returns CDR1 MNHNY and CDR2 SVGAGI (reference sequence). V lost 0 bases and J lost 3, with 15 bases in between. DNA for the CDR3: TGTGCCAGCAGTTACTCCCCGAGAGGGAACGGCTACGAGCAGTACTTC. It translates to CASSYSPRGNGYEQYF.

The chain is built from TRBV28 and TRBJ2-1; tentative D call: TRBD2 (6 bases). Per the germline V gene, CDR1 is MDHEN and CDR2 is SYDVKM. Trimming removed 4 bases at V and 9 bases at J, with 16 bases between. CDR3 size: 14 residues. In nucleotides, the CDR3 is TGTGCCAGCAGTTCTTTTAGCGGTACAGTTGAGCAGTTCTTC. Residues: CASSSFSGTVEQFF.

The chain recombines TRBV6-5 with TRBJ2-1, with 11 bases lining up with TRBD2. The CDR3 contains 15 residues. V gave up 7 bases and J gave up 3 bases; unmatched junction bases: 5. Germline V gene sequence: CDR1 MNHEY, CDR2 SVGAGI. CDR3 in amino acids: CASTLSGGVYNEQFF. CDR3 bases: TGTGCCAGCACCCTTAGCGGGGGGGTCTACAATGAGCAGTTCTTC.

The chain couples TRBV6-5 to TRBJ1-2; no reliable D call. CDR3 length: 16 amino acids. Trimming took 2 bases from V and 7 from J, leaving 20 bases between them. In germline, CDR1 is MNHEY, CDR2 SVGAGI. Here the CDR3 reads CASSYGPIPDSSGYTF. The CDR3, as DNA: TGTGCCAGCAGTTACGGTCCGATCCCCGACTCGAGTGGCTACACCTTC.

The gene calls are TRBV18 and TRBJ1-2; D may be TRBD1 (6 bases). This CDR3 region has 16 residues. Per the germline V gene, CDR1 is KGHSH and CDR2 is LQKENI. V dropped 0 bases and J dropped 4 bases, with 15 bases sitting between them. The CDR3 sequence: CASSPPGTFSLYGYTF. The CDR3, as DNA: TGTGCCAGCTCACCACCGGGGACATTCAGCCTCTATGGCTACACCTTC.

This chain links TRBV9 with TRBJ1-1, with D tentatively TRBD1 (5 bases). The germline V and J ends were trimmed by 2 bases and 4 bases, with 12 bases remaining between them. The germline CDR1 and CDR2 sequences are SGDLS and YYNGEE. CDR3 length: 14 amino acids. Written as DNA, the CDR3 is TGTGCCAGCAGCGTTGGCGGGGGGAGCACTGAAGCTTTCTTT. Amino acids: CASSVGGGSTEAFF.

The chain uses TRBV24-1 and TRBJ1-2; the D gene is possibly TRBD1 (5 bases). The CDR3 is 17 amino acids. Germline V gives CDR1 KGHDR, CDR2 SFDVKD. The germline V and J ends were trimmed by 7 bases and 0 bases, with 20 bases remaining between them. CDR3 residues: CATRVQAGETANYGYTF. CDR3 DNA: TGTGCCACCAGGGTTCAGGCAGGCGAGACAGCTAACTATGGCTACACCTTC.

The chain uses TRBV27 and TRBJ1-2; D not certain. Germline assignment: CDR1 MNHEY and CDR2 SMNVEV (reference sequence). Trimming took off 5 bases at V and 8 bases at J, with 21 bases between the two ends. The CDR3 covers 15 residues. The CDR3 here is CASSPSRGPAGGYTF. CDR3 nucleotides: TGTGCCAGCAGTCCATCCCGCGGCCCCGCGGGGGGCTACACCTTC.

The rearrangement joins TRBV7-3 to TRBJ2-1; maybe TRBD1 (6 bases). The CDR3 sequence is 14 residues long. The ends were cut back, 2 bases at V and 6 bases at J, with 11 bases in the middle. Germline V CDR1 and CDR2: SGHTA, FQGTGA. In DNA form, the CDR3 reads TGTGCCAGCAGCTTAGGGGGCGCAGTCAATGAGCAGTTCTTC. Translated: CASSLGGAVNEQFF.

This chain connects TRBV3-1 (or the pseudogene TRBV3-2) to TRBJ1-6; 12 positions agree with TRBD1. The CDR3 contains 18 residues. Germline CDR1 is LGHDT and CDR2 is YNNKEL (reference sequence). V lost 2 bases and J lost 2; bases outside the gene matches: 4. CDR3 sequence: CASSQWGQGAAYNSPLHF. CDR3 nucleotides: TGTGCCAGCAGCCAATGGGGACAGGGGGCCGCCTATAATTCACCCCTCCACTTT.